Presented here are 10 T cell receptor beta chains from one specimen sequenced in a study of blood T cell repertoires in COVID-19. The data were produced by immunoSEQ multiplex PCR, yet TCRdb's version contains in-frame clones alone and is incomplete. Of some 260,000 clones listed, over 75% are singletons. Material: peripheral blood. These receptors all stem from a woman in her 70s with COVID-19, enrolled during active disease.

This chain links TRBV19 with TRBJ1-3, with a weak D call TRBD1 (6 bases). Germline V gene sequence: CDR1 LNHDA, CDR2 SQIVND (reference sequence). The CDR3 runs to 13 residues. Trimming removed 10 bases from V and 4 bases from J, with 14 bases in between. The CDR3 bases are TGTGCCATCAGCGGGACACCAGGAAACACCATATATTTT. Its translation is CAISGTPGNTIYF.

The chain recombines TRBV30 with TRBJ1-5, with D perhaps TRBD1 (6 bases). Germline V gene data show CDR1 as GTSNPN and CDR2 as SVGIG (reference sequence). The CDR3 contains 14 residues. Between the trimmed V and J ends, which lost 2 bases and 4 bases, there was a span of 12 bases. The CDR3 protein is CAWSHRDPNQPQHF. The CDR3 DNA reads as TGTGCCTGGAGTCACAGGGACCCGAATCAGCCCCAGCATTTT.

The CDR3 reads CATSRGGTDLIRQFF. CDR3 bases: TGTGCCACCAGCAGAGGTGGGACAGACCTAATTAGGCAGTTCTTC. The gene calls are TRBV15 and TRBJ2-1; 7 nucleotides match TRBD1. The junction had 12 bases not matched to a gene; V was cut back by 1 base and J by 12 bases. Germline-derived CDR1 and CDR2 are LNHNV and YYDKDF (reference sequence). The length of the CDR3 is 15 residues.

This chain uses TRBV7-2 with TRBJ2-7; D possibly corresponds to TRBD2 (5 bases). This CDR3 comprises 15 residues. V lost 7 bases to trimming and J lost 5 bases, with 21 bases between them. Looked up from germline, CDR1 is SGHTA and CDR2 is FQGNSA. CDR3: CASTQAASRAHEQYF. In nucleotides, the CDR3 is TGTGCCAGCACCCAAGCGGCCAGTAGAGCTCACGAGCAGTACTTC. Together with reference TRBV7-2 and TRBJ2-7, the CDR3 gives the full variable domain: GAGVSQSPSNKVTEKGKDVELRCDPISGHTALYWYRQSLGQGLEFLIYFQGNSAPDKSGLPSDRFSAERTGGSVSTLTIQRTQQEDSAVYLCASTQAASRAHEQYFGPGTRLTVT.

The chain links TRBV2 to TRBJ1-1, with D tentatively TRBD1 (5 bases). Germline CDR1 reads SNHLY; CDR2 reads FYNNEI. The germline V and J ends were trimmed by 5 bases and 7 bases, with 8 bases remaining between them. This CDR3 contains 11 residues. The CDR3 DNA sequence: TGTGCCAGCAGTCCAGGGCTTGAAGCTTTCTTT. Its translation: CASSPGLEAFF. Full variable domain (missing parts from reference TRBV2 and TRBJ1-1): EPEVTQTPSHQVTQMGQEVILRCVPISNHLYFYWYRQILGQKVEFLVSFYNNEISEKSEIFDDQFSVERPDGSNFTLKIRSTKLEDSAMYFCASSPGLEAFFGQGTRLTVV.

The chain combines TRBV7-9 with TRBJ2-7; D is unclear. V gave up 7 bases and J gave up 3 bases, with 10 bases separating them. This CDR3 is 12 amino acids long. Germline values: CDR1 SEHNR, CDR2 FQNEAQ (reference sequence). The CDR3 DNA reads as TGTGCCAGCACCCGGGTGAACTACGAGCAGTACTTC. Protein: CASTRVNYEQYF.

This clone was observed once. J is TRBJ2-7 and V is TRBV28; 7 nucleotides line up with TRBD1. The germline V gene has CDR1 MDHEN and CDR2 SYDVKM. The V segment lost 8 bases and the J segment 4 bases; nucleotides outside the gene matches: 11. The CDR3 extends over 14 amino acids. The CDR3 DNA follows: TGTGCCAGCCAGGGAGAAGGGGGCGCTTACGAGCAGTACTTC. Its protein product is CASQGEGGAYEQYF.

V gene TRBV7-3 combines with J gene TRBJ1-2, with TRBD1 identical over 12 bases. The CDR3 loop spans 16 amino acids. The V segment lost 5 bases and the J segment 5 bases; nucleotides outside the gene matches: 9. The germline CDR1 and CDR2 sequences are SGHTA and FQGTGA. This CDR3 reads CASSRAPGQGAYGYTF. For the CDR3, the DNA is TGTGCCAGCAGCCGAGCGCCGGGACAGGGGGCTTATGGCTACACCTTC.

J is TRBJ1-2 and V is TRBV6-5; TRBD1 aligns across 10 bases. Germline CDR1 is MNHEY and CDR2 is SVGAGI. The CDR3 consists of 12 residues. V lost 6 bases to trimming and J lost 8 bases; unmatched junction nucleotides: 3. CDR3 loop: CASSGTGVGYTF. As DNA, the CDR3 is TGTGCCAGCAGCGGGACAGGGGTGGGCTACACCTTC.

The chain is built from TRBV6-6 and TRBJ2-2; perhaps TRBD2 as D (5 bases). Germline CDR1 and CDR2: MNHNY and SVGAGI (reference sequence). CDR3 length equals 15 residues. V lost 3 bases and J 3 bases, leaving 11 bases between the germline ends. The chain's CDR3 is CASSYIGEHTGELFF. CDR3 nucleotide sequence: TGTGCCAGCAGTTATATCGGGGAGCACACCGGGGAGCTGTTTTTT.